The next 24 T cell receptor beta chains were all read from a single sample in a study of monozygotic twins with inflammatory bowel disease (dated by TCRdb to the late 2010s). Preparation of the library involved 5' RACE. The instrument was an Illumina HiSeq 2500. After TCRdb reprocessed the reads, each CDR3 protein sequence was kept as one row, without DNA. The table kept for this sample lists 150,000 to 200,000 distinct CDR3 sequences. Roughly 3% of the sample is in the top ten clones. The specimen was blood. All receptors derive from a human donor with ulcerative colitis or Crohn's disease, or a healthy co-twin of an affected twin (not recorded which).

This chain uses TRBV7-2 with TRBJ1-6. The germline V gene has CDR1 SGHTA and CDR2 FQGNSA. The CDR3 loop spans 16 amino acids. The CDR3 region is CASSLSASYYNSPLHF.

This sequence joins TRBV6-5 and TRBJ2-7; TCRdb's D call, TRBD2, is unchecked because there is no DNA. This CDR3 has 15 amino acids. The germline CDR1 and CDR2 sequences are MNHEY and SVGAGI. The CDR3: CASSYDSGSLDEQYF.

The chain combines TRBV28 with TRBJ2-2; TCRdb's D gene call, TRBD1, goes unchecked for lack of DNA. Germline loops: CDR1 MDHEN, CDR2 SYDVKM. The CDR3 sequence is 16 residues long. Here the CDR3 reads CASSFSGGLGTGELFF.

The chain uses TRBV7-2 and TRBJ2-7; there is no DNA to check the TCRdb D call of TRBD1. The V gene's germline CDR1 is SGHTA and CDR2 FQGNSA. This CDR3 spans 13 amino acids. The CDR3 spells CASNRDPSYEQYF.

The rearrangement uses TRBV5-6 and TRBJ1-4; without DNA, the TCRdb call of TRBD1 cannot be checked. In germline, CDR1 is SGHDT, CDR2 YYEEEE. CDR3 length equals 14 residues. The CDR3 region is CASSWGPRDEKLFF.

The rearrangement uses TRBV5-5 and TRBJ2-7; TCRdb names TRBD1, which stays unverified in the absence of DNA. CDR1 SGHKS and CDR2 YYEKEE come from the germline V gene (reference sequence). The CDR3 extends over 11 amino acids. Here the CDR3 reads CASRQGYEQYF.

The CDR3 protein is CAIKGTTGGIGANVLTF. The chain couples TRBV10-3 to TRBJ2-6; without DNA, the TCRdb call of TRBD1 cannot be checked. The V gene's germline CDR1 is ENHRY and CDR2 SYGVKD. CDR3 length: 17 amino acids.

The CDR3: CSAIRPRGVVPQYF. The chain joins TRBV20-1 to TRBJ2-3; absent DNA, TCRdb's TRBD2 call cannot be checked. CDR3 length: 14 amino acids. CDR1 and CDR2 (germline): DFQATT, SNEGSKA (reference sequence).

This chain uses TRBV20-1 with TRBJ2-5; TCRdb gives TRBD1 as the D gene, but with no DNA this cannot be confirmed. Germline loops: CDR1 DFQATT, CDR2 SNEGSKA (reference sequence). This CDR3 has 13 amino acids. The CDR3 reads CSAPTGVRETQYF.

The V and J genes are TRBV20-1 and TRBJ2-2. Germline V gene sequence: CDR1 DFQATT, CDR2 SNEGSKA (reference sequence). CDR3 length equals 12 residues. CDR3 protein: CSARRFSGELFF.

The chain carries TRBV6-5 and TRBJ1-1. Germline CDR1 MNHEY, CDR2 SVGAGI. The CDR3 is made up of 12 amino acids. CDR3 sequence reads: CASRKQYTEAFF.

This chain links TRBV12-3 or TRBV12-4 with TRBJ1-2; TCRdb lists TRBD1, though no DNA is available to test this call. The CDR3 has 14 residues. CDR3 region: CASSATGENYGYTF.

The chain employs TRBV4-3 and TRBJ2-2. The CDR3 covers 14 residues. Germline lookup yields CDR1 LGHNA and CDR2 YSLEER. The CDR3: CASSQGGFTGELFF.

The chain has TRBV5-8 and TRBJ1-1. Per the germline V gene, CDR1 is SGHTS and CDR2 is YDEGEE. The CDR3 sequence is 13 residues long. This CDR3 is CASSLDGITEAFF.

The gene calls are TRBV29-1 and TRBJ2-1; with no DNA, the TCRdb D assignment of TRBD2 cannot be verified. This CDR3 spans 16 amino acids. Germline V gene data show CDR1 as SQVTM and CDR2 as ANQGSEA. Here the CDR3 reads CSVALAGGGTHNEQFF.

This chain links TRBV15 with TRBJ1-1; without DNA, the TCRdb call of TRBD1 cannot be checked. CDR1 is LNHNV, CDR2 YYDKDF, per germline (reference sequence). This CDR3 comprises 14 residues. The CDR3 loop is CATSREGQNTEAFF.

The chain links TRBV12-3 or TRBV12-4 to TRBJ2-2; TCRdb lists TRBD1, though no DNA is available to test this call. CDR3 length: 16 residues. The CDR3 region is CASRKGTGALTGELFF.

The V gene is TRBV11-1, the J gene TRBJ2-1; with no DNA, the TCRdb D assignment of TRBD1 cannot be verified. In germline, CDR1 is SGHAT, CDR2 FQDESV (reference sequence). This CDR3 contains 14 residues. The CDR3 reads CASSLGGGEYEQFF.

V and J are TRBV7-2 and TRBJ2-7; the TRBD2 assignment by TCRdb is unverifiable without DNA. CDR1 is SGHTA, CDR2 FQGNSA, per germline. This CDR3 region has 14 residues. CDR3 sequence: CASSLVLAGSEQYF.

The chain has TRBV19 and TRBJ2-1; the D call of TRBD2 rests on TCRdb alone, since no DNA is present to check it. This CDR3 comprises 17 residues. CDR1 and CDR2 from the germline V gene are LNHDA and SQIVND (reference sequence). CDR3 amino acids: CASSQTAGLAVSNEQFF.

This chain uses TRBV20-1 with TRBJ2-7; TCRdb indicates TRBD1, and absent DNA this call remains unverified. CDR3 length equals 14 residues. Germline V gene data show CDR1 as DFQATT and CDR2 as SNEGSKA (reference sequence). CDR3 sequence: CSARAETGNYEQYF.

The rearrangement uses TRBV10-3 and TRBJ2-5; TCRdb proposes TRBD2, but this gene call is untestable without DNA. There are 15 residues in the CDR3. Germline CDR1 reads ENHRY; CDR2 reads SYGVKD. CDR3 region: CAISEGLAGVETQYF.

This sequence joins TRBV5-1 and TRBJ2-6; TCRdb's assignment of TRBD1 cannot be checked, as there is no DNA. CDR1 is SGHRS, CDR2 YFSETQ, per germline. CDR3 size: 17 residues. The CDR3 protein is CASSLGTGGSGANVLTF.

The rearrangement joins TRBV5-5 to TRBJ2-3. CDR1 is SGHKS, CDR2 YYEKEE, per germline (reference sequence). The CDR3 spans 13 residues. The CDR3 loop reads CASSLARTDTQYF.